Listed below are T cell receptor beta chains from one sample, sequenced in a study of T cells expressing NK-cell markers. TCRdb reanalyzed the 5' RACE reads and collapses them to one entry per CDR3 protein, without DNA. The repertoire table contains 200,000 to 300,000 distinct CDR3 sequences. The source material was blood T cells: a sorted CD56 or NKG2C T cell subset, CD4+ or CD8+ T cells, or bulk PBMC T cells (not recorded which). The receptors derive from a woman aged 18 to 69 in good health. Each CDR3 is given with its conserved first and last residue.

j_call v_call cdr3_length cdr3_aa
TRBJ2-1 TRBV10-3 13 CAIRREVHNEQFF
TRBJ1-1 TRBV5-1 14 CASSLDISYTEAFF
TRBJ2-1 TRBV5-1 15 CASRQFATDHNEQFF
TRBJ2-1 TRBV19 13 CASSSPQGTKRFF
TRBJ2-7 TRBV28 14 CASTGQDLSYEQYF
TRBJ1-6 TRBV20-1 14 CSAREQVNNSPLHF
TRBJ1-4 TRBV5-4 14 CASSLGGAGEKLFF
TRBJ1-2 TRBV18 13 CASSPGTKNGYTF
TRBJ2-1 TRBV20-1 13 CSVEGSSYNEQFF
TRBJ2-1 TRBV20-1 14 CSANPGQKYNEQFF
TRBJ2-1 TRBV11-2 21 CASSLVGQGTSGRYSYNEQFF
TRBJ2-5 TRBV7-9 17 CASSLGVSSGAQETQYF
TRBJ2-5 TRBV20-1 12 CSAMGRAETQYF
TRBJ2-3 TRBV6-5 16 CASSYGQGRITDTQYF
TRBJ1-6 TRBV2 14 CASNSGQGGSPLHF
TRBJ2-3 TRBV7-8 11 CASSPGNTQYF
TRBJ1-2 TRBV4-2 15 CASSQDVGTGRNYTF
TRBJ2-2 TRBV6-2/TRBV6-3 15 CASEGRPSNTGELFF
TRBJ1-5 TRBV4-1 17 CASSQTLTKTSNQPQHF
TRBJ2-3 TRBV5-5 12 CASRTGPDTQYF
TRBJ2-2 TRBV28 16 CASTPSGQGNTGELFF